The source of this TCR beta chain is a study of T cell repertoires in cytomegalovirus infection. The V gene end was trimmed by 3 bases and the J gene end by 7 bases; junction bases not matched to a gene: 8. CDR1 and CDR2 from the germline V gene are SGHTA and FQGTGA. The CDR3 extends over 15 amino acids. Regarding the study as a whole: The ex vivo response was dominated by HLA-C-restricted CMV-specific TCR beta clonotypes.

This clonotype was detected only a few times. The target antigen is unknown. One entry per CDR3 protein, called by TCRdb with MiXCR from the reads. Counted here are fewer than 200,000 distinct CDR3 sequences, around 20% occurring once; the ten biggest clones make up around 3.1%. The source is a human donor in good health (CMV status not recorded). Some clones in this sample may be carry-over from other donors' samples. The sample consisted of PBMCs. The chain uses TRBV7-3 and TRBJ2-1; 8 nucleotides agree with TRBD2. The CDR3 protein is CASSFQAGVWNEQFF. CDR3 nucleotide sequence: TGTGCCAGCAGCTTCCAAGCGGGAGTATGGAATGAGCAGTTCTTC.